The present entry profiles one T cell receptor beta chain with its context. Its target is not known. The data stem from a study of shared clonotypes between healthy human individuals. Overall study findings and caveats: Expectations were that clonotype sharing among donors would be affected by sequencing depth. Sharing across four donors was seen in roughly 5.2% of naive CD4 clonotypes.

Genomic DNA from each subset was divided evenly over several immunoSEQ plates. The data were produced by immunoSEQ multiplex PCR, yet TCRdb's version contains in-frame clones alone and is incomplete. The table includes 2,500,000 or so clones, 80% to 95% detected once. CDR1 and CDR2 (germline): MDHEN, SYDVKM. Trimming took off 4 bases at V and 3 bases at J, with 17 bases between the two ends. The CDR3 contains 16 residues. This chain joins TRBV28 and TRBJ2-3; D is perhaps TRBD1 (5 bases). Specimen: naive CD4+ T cells from PBMCs. Subset reported: CD45RA+ positively selected. The clonotype was recovered from a man between 18 and 35 years old in good health. Some clones in this sample may be carry-over from other donors' samples. The CDR3 protein is CASSWIGQGRTDTQYF. CDR3 DNA: TGTGCCAGCAGTTGGATAGGGCAGGGTCGGACAGATACGCAGTATTTT.